These T cell receptor beta chains were read from a single sample in a study of beta chain features in type 1 diabetes. The protocol was immunoSEQ multiplex PCR, while the TCRdb copy is restricted to in-frame clones and leaves out a portion. The data show 810,000 or so clones, around a sixth seen once. The sample consisted of naive CD4+ T cells from blood. The receptors stem from a woman between 18 and 29 years old in good health. CDR3s include the opening cysteine and the closing phenylalanine or tryptophan. D genes are given only for firm matches. Only part of the rows carry a size: once, few, many, or a class if the clone is expanded.

TGCGCCAGCAGCCAAGATTTGCTAGATACGCAGTATTTT CASSQDLLDTQYF TRBJ2-3 TRBV4-3 - -
TGTGCCAGTGCGACGGATGTTCGGACCCAGTACTTC CASATDVRTQYF TRBJ2-5 TRBV28 few -
TGTGCCAGCAGCTTACCAGGGAAGTACGAGCAGTACTTC CASSLPGKYEQYF TRBJ2-7 TRBV7-2 - -
TGTGCCAGCAGCTCACCCGGGACAGGGGCGGGGGGTGAGCAGTTCTTC CASSSPGTGAGGEQFF TRBJ2-1 TRBV5-4 - TRBD1
TGCGCCAGCAGCCCCGGGACAGGGAACACCGGGGAGCTGTTTTTT CASSPGTGNTGELFF TRBJ2-2 TRBV5-1 - TRBD1
TGCGCCAGCATGGAGAGCGGGAGATGGACCGGGGAGCTGTTTTTT CASMESGRWTGELFF TRBJ2-2 TRBV10-2 few TRBD2
TGTGCCAGCTCACCGGGGCCCCAAGAGACCCAGTACTTC CASSPGPQETQYF TRBJ2-5 TRBV18 few -
TGTGCCAGCAGCTTATCTCGGGGGGCAGAAAATGAAAAACTGTTTTTT CASSLSRGAENEKLFF TRBJ1-4 TRBV7-6 - -
TGTGCCAGCAGCTTAAGCTCCTACAATGAGCAGTTCTTC CASSLSSYNEQFF TRBJ2-1 TRBV7-3 few -
TGTGCCAGTCACTCGGGGGGTTATAGCAATCAGCCCCAGCATTTT CASHSGGYSNQPQHF TRBJ1-5 TRBV2 few -
TGTGCCAGCTCACCCCACAGAGACACCGGGGAGCTGTTTTTT CASSPHRDTGELFF TRBJ2-2 TRBV18 few -
TGTGCCAGCAGTTACGGGCGGGAGCAGGGGAATGAGCAGTTCTTC CASSYGREQGNEQFF TRBJ2-1 TRBV6-6 - -
TGTGCCAGCAGCTTATGGGATAGCCCGGATACGCAGTATTTT CASSLWDSPDTQYF TRBJ2-3 TRBV7-2 few -
TGCGCCAGCAGCCGTACCGGGACCTCGGGCTACGAGCAGTACTTC CASSRTGTSGYEQYF TRBJ2-7 TRBV5-1 - -
TGTGCCAGTAGTCCCAACCAATACAGCGAGCAGTACTTC CASSPNQYSEQYF TRBJ2-7 TRBV19 - -
TGTGCCAGCTCACAGGACAGGCATAACTATGGCTACACCTTC CASSQDRHNYGYTF TRBJ1-2 TRBV18 - TRBD1
TGTGCCAGCATACGTAGCATGAACACCGGGGAGCTGTTTTTT CASIRSMNTGELFF TRBJ2-2 TRBV6-1 - -
TGTGCCAGCAGCGTAGGGTCGAACACTGAAGCTTTCTTT CASSVGSNTEAFF TRBJ1-1 TRBV9 - -
TGTGCCAGCAGCTTCGAGGGTAGCGGAGCTATGTGGCAGTACTTC CASSFEGSGAMWQYF TRBJ2-5 TRBV7-9 - -
TGTGCCAGTAGCTTAGTTAGCGGGAGGATCGCCGGGGAGCTGTTTTTT CASSLVSGRIAGELFF TRBJ2-2 TRBV7-9 - TRBD2
TGCAGTGCTAGTACCCAGTACGAGCAGTACTTC CSASTQYEQYF TRBJ2-7 TRBV20-1 few -
TGTGCCAGCTCACCAATAACAGCGAACACCGGGGAGCTGTTTTTT CASSPITANTGELFF TRBJ2-2 TRBV18 few -
TGTGCCAGCAGCCCAGTGGACATTCTCTCTGAAGCTTTCTTT CASSPVDILSEAFF TRBJ1-1 TRBV11-2 - -
TGTGCCAGCAGTTTCTCCGGGACCCCCGATACGCAGTATTTT CASSFSGTPDTQYF TRBJ2-3 TRBV28 - -
TGTGCCAGCTCCGGAGAGGGCCAGGGAGAGACCCAGTACTTC CASSGEGQGETQYF TRBJ2-5 TRBV18 few -
TGCGCCAGCAGCACCAGGGCCCGGCGGCAGCCCCAGCATTTT CASSTRARRQPQHF TRBJ1-5 TRBV4-1 - -
TGTGCCAGCAGTTTCGGGCTAGCGGACCTAGATACGCAGTATTTT CASSFGLADLDTQYF TRBJ2-3 TRBV27 - TRBD2
TGTGCCAGCCGGACCCCAGGTGGATCTAACTATGGCTACACCTTC CASRTPGGSNYGYTF TRBJ1-2 TRBV28 - -
TGTGCCAGCAGTACCTCCCGACAGCCAGAGACCCAGTACTTC CASSTSRQPETQYF TRBJ2-5 TRBV7-9 few -
TGTGCCACCAGCAGAGATCATAGCGGGGGTTTAAAGTATTTT CATSRDHSGGLKYF TRBJ2-3 TRBV15 - TRBD2
TGTGCCAGCACACCCCGGGGGGGTGAGCAGTTCTTC CASTPRGGEQFF TRBJ2-1 TRBV7-2 once TRBD2
TGTGCCAGCAGTTTAGTGAAGGGGGCGGAGAAGGCCGGGGAGCTGTTTTTT CASSLVKGAEKAGELFF TRBJ2-2 TRBV27 - TRBD1
TGTGCCAGCAAATGGGAAAGGAACACAGATACGCAGTATTTT CASKWERNTDTQYF TRBJ2-3 TRBV6-5 few -
TGTGCCAGCAGCCAAGATGGGGGGGGATCTACGCAGTACTTC CASSQDGGGSTQYF TRBJ2-7 TRBV4-2 - TRBD2
TGTGCCAGTAGTATTTTCCACACTAGCGGGAGCGGGATTGAGCAGTTCTTC CASSIFHTSGSGIEQFF TRBJ2-1 TRBV19 - TRBD2
TGTGCCAGCAGTCCTGCGGGAAATGAGCAGTTCTTC CASSPAGNEQFF TRBJ2-1 TRBV6-6 - -
TGTGCCAGCTCCTCACTCGGACAGCACTTC CASSSLGQHF TRBJ2-7 TRBV28 few -
TGTGCCAGCAGCTCCGGGACTAGCTTTACCTACGAGCAGTACTTC CASSSGTSFTYEQYF TRBJ2-7 TRBV7-2 - TRBD2
TGCAGCGTTGTAGACAGGGGAGGGCACGAGCAGTACTTC CSVVDRGGHEQYF TRBJ2-7 TRBV29-1 - -
TGTGCCAGCTCCCCGAGGGGGGGAATCAATGAGCAGTTCTTC CASSPRGGINEQFF TRBJ2-1 TRBV7-9 few -
TGTGCCAGCACCAAACTCGGACCCTATGGCTACACCTTC CASTKLGPYGYTF TRBJ1-2 TRBV28 - -
TGCGCCAGCAGCCGAGCAGCGGACGATCCCCCCTATGGCTACACCTTC CASSRAADDPPYGYTF TRBJ1-2 TRBV4-3 few -
TGTGCCAGCAGTTACGGCGGACCTAACTATGGCTACACCTTC CASSYGGPNYGYTF TRBJ1-2 TRBV6-5 - -
TGTGCCAGCAGCACTCCCGGGACAGGGTACACTGAAGCTTTCTTT CASSTPGTGYTEAFF TRBJ1-1 TRBV28 few TRBD1
TGTGCCAGCAGTCCCCCCCCGGGACTTCTGTACGAGCAGTACTTC CASSPPPGLLYEQYF TRBJ2-7 TRBV27 few -
TGTGCCAGCAGCAGCCCATACGCGGGAGACAGGTACAATGAGCAGTTCTTC CASSSPYAGDRYNEQFF TRBJ2-1 TRBV11-2 - -
TGTGCCAGCAGCCGAAGGACAGCAGGGTCCCACGAGCAGTACTTC CASSRRTAGSHEQYF TRBJ2-7 TRBV6-5 - -
TGTGCCATCAGGGGACAGGGGGCGAGGGAGAGCCCGAGTACCAATGAGCAGTTCTTC CAIRGQGARESPSTNEQFF TRBJ2-1 TRBV10-3 - TRBD1
TGTGCCAGCTCACCAGCAGGGGGCAACGAGCAGTACTTC CASSPAGGNEQYF TRBJ2-7 TRBV18 - TRBD1
TGCAGTGCTCAGGGGTTGCATTTT CSAQGLHF TRBJ1-5 TRBV20-1 few -
TGTGCCAGCAGCCCTGTCCCGGGACAGGGGGATACGCAGTATTTT CASSPVPGQGDTQYF TRBJ2-3 TRBV9 - TRBD1
TGCGCCAGCAGCCAAGGGGGGACAGGGAAGCGTGCGCAGTATTTT CASSQGGTGKRAQYF TRBJ2-3 TRBV4-3 few TRBD1
TGTGCCAGCAGCCCCGGCGGGGGACCGGGCTACGAGCAGTACTTC CASSPGGGPGYEQYF TRBJ2-7 TRBV11-2 - TRBD2